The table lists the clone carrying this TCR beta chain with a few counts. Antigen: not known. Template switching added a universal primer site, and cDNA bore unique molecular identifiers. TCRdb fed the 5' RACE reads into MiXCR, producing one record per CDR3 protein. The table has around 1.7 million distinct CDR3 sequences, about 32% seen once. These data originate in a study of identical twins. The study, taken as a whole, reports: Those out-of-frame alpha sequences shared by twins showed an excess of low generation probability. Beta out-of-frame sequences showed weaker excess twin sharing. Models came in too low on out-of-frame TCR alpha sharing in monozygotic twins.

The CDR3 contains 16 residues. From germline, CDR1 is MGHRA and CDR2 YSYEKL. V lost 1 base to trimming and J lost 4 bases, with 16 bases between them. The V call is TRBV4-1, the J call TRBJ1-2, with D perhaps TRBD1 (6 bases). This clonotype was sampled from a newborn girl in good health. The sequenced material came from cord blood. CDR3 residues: CASSQGLRGRGYGYTF. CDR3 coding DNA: TGCGCCAGCAGCCAAGGCCTCCGGGGGCGCGGCTATGGCTACACCTTC.